A selection of T cell receptor beta chains follows, all from one sample in a study of beta chain features in type 1 diabetes. Libraries were prepared by immunoSEQ multiplex PCR; TCRdb keeps only in-frame clonotypes and omits some of them. The table lists hundreds of thousands of clones, around 15% of them singletons. Input material: naive CD4+ T cells from blood. All receptors derive from a man between 18 and 35 years old in good health. CDR3s include the opening cysteine and the closing phenylalanine or tryptophan. A D gene is named only where the DNA matches it firmly. Size tells how often a clone was seen (once, few, many) or the class of an expanded clone, and some rows leave it out.

cdr3_length,j_call,clone_size,v_call,d_call,cdr3_nt,cdr3_aa
16,TRBJ1-5,-,TRBV7-2,TRBD1,TGTGCCAGCAGTTGGACCACAGGGGTTAGCAATCAGCCCCAGCATTTT,CASSWTTGVSNQPQHF
16,TRBJ2-1,-,TRBV5-1,TRBD1,TGCGCCAGCAGTCCCCTGGGACAGGGGGGGTACAATGAGCAGTTCTTC,CASSPLGQGGYNEQFF
15,TRBJ2-3,-,TRBV10-3,TRBD1,TGTGCCATCAGGCCGACAGGGGGCTTCACAGATACGCAGTATTTT,CAIRPTGGFTDTQYF
16,TRBJ1-1,-,TRBV30,-,TGTGCCTGGAGTGCCCCGACCGGGCCCAAAAACACTGAAGCTTTCTTT,CAWSAPTGPKNTEAFF
15,TRBJ2-1,few,TRBV11-1,TRBD1,TGTGCCAGCAGCTTGGGACAGGGTGCCTACAATGAGCAGTTCTTC,CASSLGQGAYNEQFF
18,TRBJ2-6,-,TRBV5-4,TRBD1,TGTGCCAGCAGCTTGGCACAGGGGGCCCGCTCTGGGGCCAACGTCCTGACTTTC,CASSLAQGARSGANVLTF
10,TRBJ1-1,many,TRBV7-9,-,TGTGCCAGCGTTGGGGTTGAAGCTTTCTTT,CASVGVEAFF
14,TRBJ1-5,-,TRBV2,TRBD1,TGTGCCAGCAGTGGACAGGGGGGAAATCAGCCCCAGCATTTT,CASSGQGGNQPQHF
15,TRBJ2-1,few,TRBV5-6,TRBD1,TGTGCCAGCAGCTTTCGACAGGGGGCTGTCAATGAGCAGTTCTTC,CASSFRQGAVNEQFF
15,TRBJ2-5,few,TRBV7-3,-,TGTGCCAGCAGCCCCTCCGGACAGAGACAAGAGACCCAGTACTTC,CASSPSGQRQETQYF
18,TRBJ2-3,few,TRBV11-3,TRBD2,TGTGCCAGCAGCTTGACACTCCGGACTAGCGGGAGTGTCTATACGCAGTATTTT,CASSLTLRTSGSVYTQYF
17,TRBJ2-3,-,TRBV11-3,TRBD2,TGTGCCAGCAGCTTAGGGCTACTAGCGGGGGCTACAGATACGCAGTATTTT,CASSLGLLAGATDTQYF
16,TRBJ2-2,-,TRBV28,-,TGTGCCATCCACGCCGACAGGAGACCGAACACCGGGGAGCTGTTTTTT,CAIHADRRPNTGELFF
12,TRBJ1-5,few,TRBV28,-,TGTGCCAGCAGACTATCTTCGGCGCCCCAGCATTTT,CASRLSSAPQHF
16,TRBJ2-1,few,TRBV7-2,TRBD2,TGTGCCAGCAGCTTAGTTTTCCTAGCGGGGGACAATGAGCAGTTCTTC,CASSLVFLAGDNEQFF
13,TRBJ1-6,few,TRBV30,-,TGTGCCTGGAGTAAATCTAATAATTCACCCCTCCACTTT,CAWSKSNNSPLHF
18,TRBJ2-3,few,TRBV5-1,TRBD2,TGCGCCAGCAGCTTGGGGGACGGACTAGCGGGAGGTACAGATACGCAGTATTTT,CASSLGDGLAGGTDTQYF
15,TRBJ1-5,few,TRBV6-5,TRBD1,TGTGCCAGCAGTTACGACAGGGGGCTAGGACAGCCCCAGCATTTT,CASSYDRGLGQPQHF
17,TRBJ2-1,few,TRBV27,TRBD2,TGTGCCAGCAGCCGGACTAGCGGGAGGTTGGGAAACAATGAGCAGTTCTTC,CASSRTSGRLGNNEQFF
15,TRBJ2-1,few,TRBV11-3,-,TGTGCCAGCAGCTCGGACACGGGCCCGGGGAATGAGCAGTTCTTC,CASSSDTGPGNEQFF
16,TRBJ1-2,few,TRBV10-3,TRBD1,TGTGCCATCAGTGACCACAGGGACAGCAAAGCAGGCGGCTACACCTTC,CAISDHRDSKAGGYTF
17,TRBJ1-3,few,TRBV4-2,-,TGTGCCAGCAGCCAAGAGTACAGCGTATGGGCTGGAAACACCATATATTTT,CASSQEYSVWAGNTIYF
15,TRBJ1-2,-,TRBV18,-,TGTGCCAGCTCACCACTCCGGCAGGGGCACTATGGCTACACCTTC,CASSPLRQGHYGYTF
14,TRBJ2-5,-,TRBV5-1,-,TGCGCCAGCAGCTTGAGGAGGGGGCAAGAGACCCAGTACTTC,CASSLRRGQETQYF
15,TRBJ1-4,-,TRBV5-1,-,TGCGCCAGCAGCGGTACAGGCGGAACTAATGAAAAACTGTTTTTT,CASSGTGGTNEKLFF
15,TRBJ1-1,-,TRBV28,TRBD1,TGTGCCAGCAGTCCCTTTCGGACAGGGATACCTGAAGCTTTCTTT,CASSPFRTGIPEAFF
17,TRBJ2-3,-,TRBV7-2,-,TGTGCCAGCTGCTATATGGGCAGGGGAGTGTCGACAGATACGCAGTATTTT,CASCYMGRGVSTDTQYF
13,TRBJ1-2,few,TRBV27,-,TGTGCCAGCAGTTTGGCGGGTACCGGTGGCTACACCTTC,CASSLAGTGGYTF
14,TRBJ1-1,few,TRBV28,-,TGTGCCAGCAGTCAGACAGCGGGGCGCACTGAAGCTTTCTTT,CASSQTAGRTEAFF
13,TRBJ1-1,-,TRBV6-5,TRBD1,TGTGCCAGCAGTTTGACAGGGGACACTGAAGCTTTCTTT,CASSLTGDTEAFF
16,TRBJ2-1,-,TRBV4-2,TRBD2,TGTGCCAGCAGCCTCCGGCTAGCGGGGGCCTACAATGAGCAGTTCTTC,CASSLRLAGAYNEQFF
13,TRBJ1-5,-,TRBV29-1,TRBD1,TGCAGCGTCACCGGGACAGCGGGTCAGCCCCAGCATTTT,CSVTGTAGQPQHF
16,TRBJ1-2,few,TRBV9,-,TGTGCCAGCAGCCCCGGGACCTCCTTAGAGAACTATGGCTACACCTTC,CASSPGTSLENYGYTF
13,TRBJ1-5,few,TRBV7-3,-,TGTGCCAGCAGCCCGGGGGCCAATCAGCCCCAGCATTTT,CASSPGANQPQHF
14,TRBJ2-2,-,TRBV4-1,TRBD2,TGCGCCAGCGGGGGGGTGGGCGGCACCGGGGAGCTGTTTTTT,CASGGVGGTGELFF
16,TRBJ2-1,-,TRBV28,TRBD2,TGTGCCAGCAGTTTGGTGGGACTAGCGGGAATGGATGAGCAGTTCTTC,CASSLVGLAGMDEQFF